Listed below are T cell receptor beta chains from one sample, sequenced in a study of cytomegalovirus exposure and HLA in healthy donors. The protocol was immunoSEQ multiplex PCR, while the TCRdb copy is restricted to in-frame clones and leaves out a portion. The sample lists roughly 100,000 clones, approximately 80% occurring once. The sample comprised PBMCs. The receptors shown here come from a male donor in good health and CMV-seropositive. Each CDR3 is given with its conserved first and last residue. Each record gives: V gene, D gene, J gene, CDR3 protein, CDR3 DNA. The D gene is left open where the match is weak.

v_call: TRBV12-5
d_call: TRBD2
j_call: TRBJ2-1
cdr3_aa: CASGLEGTSGNNEQFF
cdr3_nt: TGTGCTAGTGGTTTGGAAGGGACTAGCGGGAACAATGAGCAGTTCTTC

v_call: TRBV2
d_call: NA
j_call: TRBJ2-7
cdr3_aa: CASRSQFSYEQYF
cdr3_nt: TGTGCCAGCAGGTCCCAGTTTTCCTACGAGCAGTACTTC

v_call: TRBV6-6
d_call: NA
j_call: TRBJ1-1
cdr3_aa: CASTPSSTGATEAFF
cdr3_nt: TGTGCCAGCACCCCTTCCTCGACGGGAGCCACTGAAGCTTTCTTT

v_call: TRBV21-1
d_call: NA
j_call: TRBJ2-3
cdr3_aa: CASNLLRGADTQYF
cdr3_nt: TGTGCCAGCAACCTACTACGGGGGGCAGATACGCAGTATTTT

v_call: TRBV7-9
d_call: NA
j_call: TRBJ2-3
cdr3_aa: CASSRSGYDLFTQYF
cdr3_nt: TGTGCCAGCAGCCGCTCGGGGTACGACCTCTTTACGCAGTATTTT

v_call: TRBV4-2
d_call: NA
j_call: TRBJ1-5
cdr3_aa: CASSRSGDSNQPQHF
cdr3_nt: TGTGCCAGCAGCCGATCAGGGGATAGCAATCAGCCCCAGCATTTT

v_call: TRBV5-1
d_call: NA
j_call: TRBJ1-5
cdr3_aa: CASSPMGGDQPQHF
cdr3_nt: TGCGCCAGCAGCCCTATGGGGGGAGATCAGCCCCAGCATTTT

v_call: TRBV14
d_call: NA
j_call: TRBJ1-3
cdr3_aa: CASSPVAGNTIYF
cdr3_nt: TGTGCCAGCAGCCCCGTCGCTGGAAACACCATATATTTT

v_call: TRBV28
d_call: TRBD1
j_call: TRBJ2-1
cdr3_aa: CASSLLGQGPNEQFF
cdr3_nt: TGTGCCAGCAGTTTGTTGGGACAGGGCCCTAATGAGCAGTTCTTC

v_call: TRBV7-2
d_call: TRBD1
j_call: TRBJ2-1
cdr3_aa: CASSAGTGIDNEQFF
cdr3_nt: TGTGCCAGCAGCGCCGGGACAGGGATTGACAATGAGCAGTTCTTC

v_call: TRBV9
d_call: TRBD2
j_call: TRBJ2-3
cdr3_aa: CASSPKNLRGASTDTQYF
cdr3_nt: TGTGCCAGCAGCCCGAAGAACTTGCGGGGGGCTAGCACAGATACGCAGTATTTT

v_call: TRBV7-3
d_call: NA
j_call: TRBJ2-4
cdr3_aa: CASSSGLPGGDIQYF
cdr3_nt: TGTGCCAGCAGCTCTGGACTACCCGGTGGGGACATTCAGTACTTC

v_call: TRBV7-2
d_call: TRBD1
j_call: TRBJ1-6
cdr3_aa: CASSQRGQGQSPLHF
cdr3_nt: TGTGCCAGCAGCCAGAGGGGACAGGGGCAATCACCCCTCCACTTT